This T cell receptor (beta chain) was identified during a study of T cell clusters in autoimmune cytopenias. Study findings and constraints: TRB repertoire shifts in secondary cytopenia and chronic lymphocytic leukemia mostly reflected lymphoma, not autoimmunity.

One tube held mixed TRB-A and TRB-B primer pools for touch-down PCR. TCRdb reprocessed the multiplex PCR reads and keeps a single row for each CDR3 protein, giving no DNA. The listing records approximately 12,000 distinct CDR3 sequences. Germline CDR1 KGHDR, CDR2 SFDVKD. This CDR3 contains 15 residues. TRB amplification used around 260 ng of peripheral blood genomic DNA. About this clonotype: Its antigen is not identified.

The same sample was also studied in work on T cell repertoires in aging, cancer and after chemotherapy. That report adds: Untreated cancer patients had significantly lower blood TCR diversity than age-matched healthy donors. Healthy donors lost TCR diversity with age mainly through richness, cancer patients through richness and evenness. Immunological memory after chemotherapy cannot be judged from the repertoire data.

The specimen sequenced was peripheral blood. The rearrangement uses TRBV24-1 and TRBJ1-2; TCRdb proposes TRBD1, but this gene call is untestable without DNA. This TCR was sampled from a human donor in good health. The CDR3 loop reads CATSDSGTVNYGYTF.